This T cell receptor beta chain derives from a study of blood T cell repertoires in COVID-19. About the research overall: COVID-19 samples from acute and convalescent phases originated in the United States, Italy and Spain. T cells, B-cell-depleted T cells, or PBMCs supplied cDNA or gDNA.

Germline V lookup: CDR1 KGHDR, CDR2 SFDVKD. V was pared by 4 bases and J by 4 bases, with 20 bases of the junction left unmatched. The length of the CDR3 is 20 residues. As processed by the authors: How many nucleated cells were present was estimated from reference gene primer amplification. Here immunoSEQ multiplex PCR was the method, and the copy in TCRdb shows in-frame clones only, minus some. V, J and clone size are taken as reported in that table, and D and trimming were inferred from the DNA itself. Among about 130,000 clones listed, 80% to 95% were seen once. This TCR was recovered from a man between 50 and 59 years old with COVID-19, enrolled during active disease. The genes are TRBV24-1 and TRBJ2-1; 8 bases align to TRBD2. The material sequenced was peripheral blood. CDR3 sequence reads: CATSDPNPLTSGHSYNEQFF. CDR3 nucleotide sequence: TGTGCCACCAGTGACCCAAACCCCCTAACTAGCGGTCATTCTTACAATGAGCAGTTCTTC.